This T cell receptor beta chain derives from a study of blood T cell repertoires in COVID-19. The overall study: Samples came from the United States, Italy and Spain, spanning acute and convalescent COVID-19. Sources were T cells, B-cell-depleted T cells, or PBMCs; the material itself was cDNA or gDNA.

Original methodology: For nucleated cells, counts were estimated from reference gene primer amplification. Method: immunoSEQ multiplex PCR; TCRdb's copy keeps in-frame clones and lacks some. V and J calls and clone size are copied from that table; D and trimming were computed from the DNA. The sample lists approximately 150,000 clones, roughly 87% occurring once. The CDR3 has 16 amino acids. The germline gives CDR1 MNHEY, CDR2 SMNVEV (reference sequence). V lost 2 bases and J lost 3, with 13 bases in between. The rearrangement joins TRBV27 to TRBJ2-2; D is unresolved. The sequence derives from a woman aged 45-65 years with acute or convalescent COVID-19. The sample consisted of peripheral blood. CDR3 coding DNA: TGTGCCAGCAGTTTAATAGTCACCGGAGACACCGGGGAGCTGTTTTTT. This gives the protein CASSLIVTGDTGELFF.